A single T cell receptor beta chain is shown here with its context. Germline assignment: CDR1 WSHSY and CDR2 SAAADI. Trimming at V came to 0 bases and at J to 7 bases, leaving 14 bases not matched to a gene. The CDR3 length is 20 residues. Original analysis: Amplification of reference gene primers provided the estimated nucleated cell counts. The protocol was immunoSEQ multiplex PCR, while the TCRdb copy is restricted to in-frame clones and leaves out a portion. V, J and clone size reflect that table, while D and trimming were determined from the DNA. Of fewer than 300,000 clones listed, 91% are singletons. The sample originates from a study of blood T cell repertoires in COVID-19. Study overall: There were acute and convalescent COVID-19 samples, and they came from the United States, Italy and Spain. From T cells, B-cell-depleted T cells, or PBMCs came the material, which was cDNA or gDNA.

Seattle enrolled patients during active infection and tracked them longitudinally. The gene calls are TRBV10-2 and TRBJ2-1; 14 nucleotides line up with TRBD2. Source material: peripheral blood. The origin of this receptor is a woman aged 25 to 39 with COVID-19, enrolled during active disease. The CDR3 bases are TGCGCCAGCAGTGAGTCGGTGACTAGCGGGAGGGGGCGTCGCCGGAATGAGCAGTTCTTC. Translation: CASSESVTSGRGRRRNEQFF.